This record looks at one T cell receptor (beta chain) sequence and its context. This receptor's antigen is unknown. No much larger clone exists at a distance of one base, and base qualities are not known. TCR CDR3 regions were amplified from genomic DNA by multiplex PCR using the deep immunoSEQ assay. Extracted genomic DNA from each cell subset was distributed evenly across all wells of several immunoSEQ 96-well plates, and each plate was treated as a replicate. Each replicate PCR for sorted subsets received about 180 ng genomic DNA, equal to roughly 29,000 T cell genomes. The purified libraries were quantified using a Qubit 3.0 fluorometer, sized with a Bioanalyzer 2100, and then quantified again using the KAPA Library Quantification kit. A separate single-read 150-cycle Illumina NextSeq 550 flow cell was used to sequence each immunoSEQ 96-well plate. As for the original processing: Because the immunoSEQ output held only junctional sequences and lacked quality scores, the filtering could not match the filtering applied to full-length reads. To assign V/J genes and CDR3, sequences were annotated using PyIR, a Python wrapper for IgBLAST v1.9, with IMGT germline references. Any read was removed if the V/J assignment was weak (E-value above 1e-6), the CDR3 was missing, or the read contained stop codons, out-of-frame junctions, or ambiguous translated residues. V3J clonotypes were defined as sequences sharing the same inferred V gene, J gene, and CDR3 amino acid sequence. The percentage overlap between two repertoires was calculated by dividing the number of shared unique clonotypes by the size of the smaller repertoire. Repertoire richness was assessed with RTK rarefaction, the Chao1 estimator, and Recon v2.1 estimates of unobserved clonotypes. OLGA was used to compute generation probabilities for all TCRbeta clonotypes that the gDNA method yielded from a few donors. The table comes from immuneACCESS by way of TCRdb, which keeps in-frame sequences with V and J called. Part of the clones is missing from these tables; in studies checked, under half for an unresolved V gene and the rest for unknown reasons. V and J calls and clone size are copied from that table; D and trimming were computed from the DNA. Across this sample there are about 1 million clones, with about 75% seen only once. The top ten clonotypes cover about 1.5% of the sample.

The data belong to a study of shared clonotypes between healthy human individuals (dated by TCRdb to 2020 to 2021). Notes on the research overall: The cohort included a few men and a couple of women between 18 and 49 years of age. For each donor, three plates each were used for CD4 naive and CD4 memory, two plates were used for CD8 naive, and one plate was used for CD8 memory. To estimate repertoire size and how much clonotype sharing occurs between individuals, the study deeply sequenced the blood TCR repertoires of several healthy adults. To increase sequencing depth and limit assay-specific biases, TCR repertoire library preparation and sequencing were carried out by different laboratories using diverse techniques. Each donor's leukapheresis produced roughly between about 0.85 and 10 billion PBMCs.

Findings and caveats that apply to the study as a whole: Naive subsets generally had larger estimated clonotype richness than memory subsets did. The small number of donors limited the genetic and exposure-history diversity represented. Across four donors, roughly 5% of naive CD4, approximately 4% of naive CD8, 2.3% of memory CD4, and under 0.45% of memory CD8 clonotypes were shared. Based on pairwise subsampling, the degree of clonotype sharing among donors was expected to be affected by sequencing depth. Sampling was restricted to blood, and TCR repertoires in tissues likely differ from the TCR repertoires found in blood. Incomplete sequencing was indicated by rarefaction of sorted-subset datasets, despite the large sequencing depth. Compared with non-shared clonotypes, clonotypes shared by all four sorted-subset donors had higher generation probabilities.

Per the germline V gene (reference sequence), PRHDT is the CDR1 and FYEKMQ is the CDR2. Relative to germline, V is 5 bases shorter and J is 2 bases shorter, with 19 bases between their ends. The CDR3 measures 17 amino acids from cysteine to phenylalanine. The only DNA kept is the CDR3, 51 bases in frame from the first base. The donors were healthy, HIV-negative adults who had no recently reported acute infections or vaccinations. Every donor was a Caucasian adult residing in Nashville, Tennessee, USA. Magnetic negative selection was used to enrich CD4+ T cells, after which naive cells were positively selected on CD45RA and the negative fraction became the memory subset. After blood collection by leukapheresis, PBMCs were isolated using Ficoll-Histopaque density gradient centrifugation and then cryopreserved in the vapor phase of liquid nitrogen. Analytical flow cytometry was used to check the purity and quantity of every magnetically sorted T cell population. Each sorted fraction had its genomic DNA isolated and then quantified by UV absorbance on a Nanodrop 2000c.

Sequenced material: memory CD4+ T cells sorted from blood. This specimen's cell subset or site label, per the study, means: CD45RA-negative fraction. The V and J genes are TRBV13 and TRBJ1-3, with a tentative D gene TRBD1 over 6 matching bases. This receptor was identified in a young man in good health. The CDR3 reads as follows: CASSPYDRGGAGNTIYF. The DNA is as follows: TGTGCCAGCAGCCCATACGACCGAGGGGGGGCTGGAAACACCATATATTTT.